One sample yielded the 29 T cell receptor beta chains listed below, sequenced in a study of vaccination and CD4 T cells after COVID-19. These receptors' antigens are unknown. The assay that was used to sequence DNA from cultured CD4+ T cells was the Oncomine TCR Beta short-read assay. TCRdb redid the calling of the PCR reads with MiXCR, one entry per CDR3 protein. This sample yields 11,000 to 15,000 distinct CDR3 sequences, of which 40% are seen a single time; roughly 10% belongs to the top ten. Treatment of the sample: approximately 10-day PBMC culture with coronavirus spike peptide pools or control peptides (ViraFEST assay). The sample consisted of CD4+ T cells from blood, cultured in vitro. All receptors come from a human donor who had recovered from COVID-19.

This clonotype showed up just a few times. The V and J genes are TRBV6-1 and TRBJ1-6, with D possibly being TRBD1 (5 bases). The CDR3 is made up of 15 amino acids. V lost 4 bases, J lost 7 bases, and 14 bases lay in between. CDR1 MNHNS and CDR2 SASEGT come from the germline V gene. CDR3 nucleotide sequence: TGTGCCAGCAGTGTAGAGGCAGGGACCAATTCACCCCTCCACTTT. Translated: CASSVEAGTNSPLHF.

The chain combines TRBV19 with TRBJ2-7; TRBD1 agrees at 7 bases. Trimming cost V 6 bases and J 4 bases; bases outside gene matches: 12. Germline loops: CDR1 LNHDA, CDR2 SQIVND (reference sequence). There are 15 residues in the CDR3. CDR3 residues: CASSRGKPVGYEQYF. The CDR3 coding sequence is TGTGCCAGTAGCAGGGGGAAGCCGGTCGGGTACGAGCAGTACTTC.

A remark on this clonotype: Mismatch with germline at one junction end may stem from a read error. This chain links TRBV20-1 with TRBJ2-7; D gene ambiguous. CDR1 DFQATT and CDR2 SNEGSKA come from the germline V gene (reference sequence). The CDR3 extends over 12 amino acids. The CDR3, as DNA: TGCAGTGCTAGTCCAGCCGGCTACGAGCAGTGCTTC. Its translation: CSASPAGYEQCF.

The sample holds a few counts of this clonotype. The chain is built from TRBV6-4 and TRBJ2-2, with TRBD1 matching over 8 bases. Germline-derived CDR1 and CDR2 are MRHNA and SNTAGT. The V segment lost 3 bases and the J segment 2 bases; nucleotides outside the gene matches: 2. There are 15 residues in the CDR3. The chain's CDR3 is CASSEGQGNTGELFF. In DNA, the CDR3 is TGTGCCAGCAGTGAAGGACAGGGAAACACCGGGGAGCTGTTTTTT.

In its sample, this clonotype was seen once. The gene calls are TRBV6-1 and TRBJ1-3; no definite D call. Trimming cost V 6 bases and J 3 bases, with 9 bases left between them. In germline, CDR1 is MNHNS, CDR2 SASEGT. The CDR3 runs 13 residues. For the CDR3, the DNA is TGTGCCAGCAGACAATCGATTGGAAACACCATATATTTT. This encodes CASRQSIGNTIYF.

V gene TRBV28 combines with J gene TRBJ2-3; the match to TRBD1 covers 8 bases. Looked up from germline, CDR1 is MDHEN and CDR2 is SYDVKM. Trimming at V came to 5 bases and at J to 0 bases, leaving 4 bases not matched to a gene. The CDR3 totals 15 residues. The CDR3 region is CASSPRTGSTDTQYF. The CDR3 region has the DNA TGTGCCAGCAGTCCTCGGACAGGGAGCACAGATACGCAGTATTTT.

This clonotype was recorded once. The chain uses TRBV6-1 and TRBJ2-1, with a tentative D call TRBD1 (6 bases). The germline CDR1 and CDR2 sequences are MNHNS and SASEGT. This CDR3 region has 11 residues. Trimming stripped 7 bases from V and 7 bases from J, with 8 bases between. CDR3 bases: TGTGCCAGCACCCAGGGGAATGAGCAGTTCTTC. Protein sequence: CASTQGNEQFF.

The chain's CDR3 is CASSLIGTSGANVLTF. Written as DNA, the CDR3 is TGCGCCAGCAGCCTGATAGGGACCTCTGGGGCCAACGTCCTGACTTTC. The V call is TRBV5-1, the J call TRBJ2-6, with D perhaps assigned TRBD1 or TRBD2 (5 bases each). The CDR3 is 16 residues long. The germline V and J ends were trimmed by 4 bases and 0 bases, with 11 bases remaining between them. CDR1 is SGHRS, CDR2 YFSETQ, per germline.

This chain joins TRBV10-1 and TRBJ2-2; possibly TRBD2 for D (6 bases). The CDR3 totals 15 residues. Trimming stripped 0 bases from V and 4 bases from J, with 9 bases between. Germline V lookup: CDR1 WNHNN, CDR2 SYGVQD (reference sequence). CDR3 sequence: CASSESVGGTGELFF. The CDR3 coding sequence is TGCGCCAGCAGTGAGTCAGTGGGGGGCACCGGGGAGCTGTTTTTT.

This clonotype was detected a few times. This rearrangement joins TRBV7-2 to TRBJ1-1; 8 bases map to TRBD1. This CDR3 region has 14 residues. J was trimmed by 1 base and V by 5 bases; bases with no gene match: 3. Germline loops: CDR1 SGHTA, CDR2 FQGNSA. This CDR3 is CASSPGGWNTEAFF. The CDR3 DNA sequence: TGTGCCAGCAGCCCAGGGGGCTGGAACACTGAAGCTTTCTTT. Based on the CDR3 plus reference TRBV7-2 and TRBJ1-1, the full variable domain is GAGVSQSPSNKVTEKGKDVELRCDPISGHTALYWYRQSLGQGLEFLIYFQGNSAPDKSGLPSDRFSAERTGGSVSTLTIQRTQQEDSAVYLCASSPGGWNTEAFFGQGTRLTVV.

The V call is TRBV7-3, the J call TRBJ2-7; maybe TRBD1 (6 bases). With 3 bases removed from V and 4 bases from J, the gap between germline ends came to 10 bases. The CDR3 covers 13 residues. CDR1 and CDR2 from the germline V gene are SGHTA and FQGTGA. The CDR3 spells CASSFDRQYEQYF. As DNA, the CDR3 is TGTGCCAGCAGCTTCGACAGGCAATACGAGCAGTACTTC.

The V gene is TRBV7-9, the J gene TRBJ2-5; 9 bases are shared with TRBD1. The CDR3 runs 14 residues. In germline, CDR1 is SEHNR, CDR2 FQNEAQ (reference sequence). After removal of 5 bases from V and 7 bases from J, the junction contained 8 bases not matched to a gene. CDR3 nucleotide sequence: TGTGCCAGCAGCCGACGGGACAGGGAGGGGACCCAGTACTTC. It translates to CASSRRDREGTQYF.

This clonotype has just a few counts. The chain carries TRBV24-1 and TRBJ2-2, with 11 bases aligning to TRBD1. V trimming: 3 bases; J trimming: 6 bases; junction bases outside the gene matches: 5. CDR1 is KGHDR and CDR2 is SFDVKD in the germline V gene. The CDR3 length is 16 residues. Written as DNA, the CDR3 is TGTGCCACCAGTGATCCATGGGACAGGGGGGCCGGGGAGCTGTTTTTT. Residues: CATSDPWDRGAGELFF.

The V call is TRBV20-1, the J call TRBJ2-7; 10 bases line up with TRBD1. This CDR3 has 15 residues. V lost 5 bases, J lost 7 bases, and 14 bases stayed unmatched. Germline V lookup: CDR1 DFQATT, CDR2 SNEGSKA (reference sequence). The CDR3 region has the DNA TGCAGTGCTCCTGTTCGAGGGACAGGGGTCCGTGAGCAGTACTTC. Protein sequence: CSAPVRGTGVREQYF.

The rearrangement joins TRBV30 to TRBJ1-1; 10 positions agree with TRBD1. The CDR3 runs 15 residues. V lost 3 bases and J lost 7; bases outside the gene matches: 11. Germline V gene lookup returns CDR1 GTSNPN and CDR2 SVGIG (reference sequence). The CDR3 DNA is TGTGCCTGGAGGGGTTTAGGGGGGACAGGGGATGAAGCTTTCTTT. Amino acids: CAWRGLGGTGDEAFF.

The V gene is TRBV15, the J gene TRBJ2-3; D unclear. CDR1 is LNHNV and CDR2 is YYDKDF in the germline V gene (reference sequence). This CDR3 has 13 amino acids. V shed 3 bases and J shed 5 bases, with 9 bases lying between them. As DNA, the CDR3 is TGTGCCACCAGCAGTCGTCTAGTAGATACGCAGTATTTT. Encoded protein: CATSSRLVDTQYF.

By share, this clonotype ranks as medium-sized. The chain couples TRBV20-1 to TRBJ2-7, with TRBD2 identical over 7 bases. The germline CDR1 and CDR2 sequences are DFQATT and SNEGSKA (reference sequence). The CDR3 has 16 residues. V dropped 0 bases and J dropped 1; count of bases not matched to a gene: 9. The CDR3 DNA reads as TGCAGTGCTAGAGAGATCCGGCGGGGACTATCCTACGAGCAGTACTTC. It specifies CSAREIRRGLSYEQYF.

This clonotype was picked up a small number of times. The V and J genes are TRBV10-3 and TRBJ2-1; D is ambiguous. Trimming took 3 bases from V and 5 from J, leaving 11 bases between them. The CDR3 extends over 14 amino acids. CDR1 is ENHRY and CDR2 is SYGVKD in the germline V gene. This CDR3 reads CAISDYTSHNEQFF. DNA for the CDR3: TGTGCCATCAGTGACTACACCAGCCACAATGAGCAGTTCTTC.

The CDR3 DNA sequence: TGTGCCAGTAGTCCACCTAGCGCCCTGGGAGGCCAGGGGGGGGCCAACGTCCTGACTTTC. Translated: CASSPPSALGGQGGANVLTF. V is TRBV19 and J is TRBJ2-6; D possibly uses TRBD1 or TRBD2 (6 bases each). This CDR3 has 20 residues. CDR1 is LNHDA and CDR2 is SQIVND in the germline V gene (reference sequence). Trimming removed 5 bases from V and 4 bases from J, with 27 bases in between. Filled out from reference TRBV19 and TRBJ2-6, the complete variable domain reads DGGITQSPKYLFRKEGQNVTLSCEQNLNHDAMYWYRQDPGQGLRLIYYSQIVNDFQKGDIAEGYSVSREKKESFPLTVTSAQKNPTAFYLCASSPPSALGGQGGANVLTFGAGSRLTVL.

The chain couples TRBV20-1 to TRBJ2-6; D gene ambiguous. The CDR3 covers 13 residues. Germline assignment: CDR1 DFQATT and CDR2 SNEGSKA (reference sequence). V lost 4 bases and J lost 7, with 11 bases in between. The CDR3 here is CSAKSEFANVLTF. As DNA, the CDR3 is TGCAGTGCTAAGTCGGAATTCGCCAACGTCCTGACTTTC.

CDR3 sequence reads: CASSLAEATDTQYF. DNA of the CDR3: TGTGCCAGCAGCTTAGCGGAGGCGACAGATACGCAGTATTTT. The V and J genes are TRBV11-2 and TRBJ2-3; a possible D gene is TRBD2 (5 bases). V lost 1 base and J 3 bases, leaving 8 bases between the germline ends. The CDR3 spans 14 residues. Germline V lookup: CDR1 SGHAT, CDR2 FQNNGV.

The CDR3 sequence: CASSWMGAGGYQETQYF. The CDR3 DNA reads as TGTGCCAGCAGCTGGATGGGAGCGGGAGGGTACCAAGAGACCCAGTACTTC. V and J are TRBV7-6 and TRBJ2-5, with 10 bases aligning to TRBD2. The CDR3 runs 17 residues. Trimming removed 4 bases from V and 0 bases from J; junction bases left unmatched: 8. Germline CDR1 and CDR2: SGHVS and FNYEAQ.

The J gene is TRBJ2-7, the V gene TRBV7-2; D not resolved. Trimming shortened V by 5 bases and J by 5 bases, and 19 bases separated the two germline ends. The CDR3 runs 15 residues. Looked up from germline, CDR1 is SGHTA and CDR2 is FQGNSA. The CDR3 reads CASSLILGRFHEQYF. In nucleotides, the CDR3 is TGTGCCAGCAGCCTTATCCTTGGGCGATTCCACGAGCAGTACTTC.

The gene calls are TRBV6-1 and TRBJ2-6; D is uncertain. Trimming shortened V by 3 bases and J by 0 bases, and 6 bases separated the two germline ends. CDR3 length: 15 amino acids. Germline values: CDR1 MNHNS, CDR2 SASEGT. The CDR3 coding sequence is TGTGCCAGCAGTGATTTTAGCTCTGGGGCCAACGTCCTGACTTTC. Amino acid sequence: CASSDFSSGANVLTF.

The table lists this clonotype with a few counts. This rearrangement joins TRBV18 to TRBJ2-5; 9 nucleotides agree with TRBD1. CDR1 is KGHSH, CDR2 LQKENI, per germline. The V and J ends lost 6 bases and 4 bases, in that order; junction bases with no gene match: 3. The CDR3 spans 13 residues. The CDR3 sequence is CASSGQGRETQYF. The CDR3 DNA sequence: TGTGCCAGCTCCGGACAGGGGAGAGAGACCCAGTACTTC.

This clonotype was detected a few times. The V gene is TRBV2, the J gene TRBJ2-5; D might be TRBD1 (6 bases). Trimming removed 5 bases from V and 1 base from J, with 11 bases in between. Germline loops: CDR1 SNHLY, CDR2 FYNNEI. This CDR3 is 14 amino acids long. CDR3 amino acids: CASSKIGGQETQYF. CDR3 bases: TGTGCCAGCAGTAAGATAGGGGGCCAAGAGACCCAGTACTTC.

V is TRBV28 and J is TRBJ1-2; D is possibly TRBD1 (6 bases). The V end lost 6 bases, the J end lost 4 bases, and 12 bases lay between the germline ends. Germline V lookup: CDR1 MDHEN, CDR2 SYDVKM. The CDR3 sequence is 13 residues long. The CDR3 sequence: CASRPGGPYGYTF. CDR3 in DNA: TGTGCCAGCAGACCGGGGGGCCCCTATGGCTACACCTTC.

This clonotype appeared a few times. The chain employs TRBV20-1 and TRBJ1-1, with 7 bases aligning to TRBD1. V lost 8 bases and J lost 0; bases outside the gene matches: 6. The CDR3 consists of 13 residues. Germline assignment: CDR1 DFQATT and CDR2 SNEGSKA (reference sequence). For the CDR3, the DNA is TGCAGTCCGACGACAGGGATGAACACTGAAGCTTTCTTT. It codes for CSPTTGMNTEAFF.

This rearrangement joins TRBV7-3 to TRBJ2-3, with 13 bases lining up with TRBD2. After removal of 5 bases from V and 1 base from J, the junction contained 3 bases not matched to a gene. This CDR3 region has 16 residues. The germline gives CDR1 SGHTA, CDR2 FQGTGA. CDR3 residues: CASSEGLAGGTDTQYF. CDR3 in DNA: TGTGCCAGCAGCGAAGGACTAGCGGGAGGCACAGATACGCAGTATTTT.